The sample holds a few counts of the clone carrying this T cell receptor beta chain. Only in-frame clones appear in the TCRdb table, and some are missing; sequencing was by immunoSEQ multiplex PCR. The sample includes over a million clones, around three quarters of them seen just once. The data belong to a study of shared clonotypes between healthy human individuals. Deletions cut 5 bases from V and 2 bases from J, with 6 bases between. Germline loops: CDR1 DFQATT, CDR2 SNEGSKA (reference sequence). This CDR3 is built from 11 residues. The source is a young man in good health. Some clones in this sample may be carry-over from other donors' samples. This chain joins TRBV20-1 and TRBJ1-1; no clear D gene. Sequencing input: memory CD4+ T cells from PBMCs. Subset of the sample: CD45RA-negative fraction. CDR3 in DNA: TGCAGTGCTTTAAGCAACACTGAAGCTTTCTTT. As protein: CSALSNTEAFF.